These T cell receptor beta chains were read from a single sample in a study of blood T cell repertoires in COVID-19. Using immunoSEQ multiplex PCR, the repertoire was profiled, and TCRdb retains in-frame clones only, with some absent. Here the sample spans roughly 11,000 clones, approximately 89% being singletons. Sequencing was performed on peripheral blood. The receptors here all came from a human donor in a cohort sampled during active COVID-19. Both conserved end residues are part of each CDR3. The D gene is left open where the match is weak. The size entry is marked missing in some rows and otherwise reads once, few, many or a size class.

V	J	size	D	DNA	CDR3
TRBV7-9	TRBJ2-3	NA	TRBD2	TGTGCCAGCAGCCGCCCTAGCGGCTACACAGATACGCAGTATTTT	CASSRPSGYTDTQYF
TRBV5-8	TRBJ2-7	large	TRBD1	TGTGCCAGCAGCTACAGGGGCGAAGTCGAGCAGTACTTC	CASSYRGEVEQYF
TRBV5-1	TRBJ1-2	NA	NA	TGCGCCAGCACCTCTGGGGCAGGCTATGGCTACACCTTC	CASTSGAGYGYTF
TRBV28	TRBJ1-6	few	NA	TGTGCCAGCAGAACTAGGGCTAGTCGGGTGCTGAGTTCACCCCTCCACTTT	CASRTRASRVLSSPLHF
TRBV19	TRBJ1-5	NA	NA	TGTGCCAGTAACCCCGGGAGTTCTTATCAGCCCCAGCATTTT	CASNPGSSYQPQHF
TRBV9	TRBJ2-3	NA	NA	TGTGCCAGCAGCGTAGCCGTTTACACAGATACGCAGTATTTT	CASSVAVYTDTQYF
TRBV24-1	TRBJ2-2	NA	TRBD1	TGTGCCACCAGTGATTCTCTCGGGACAGACGAGGGCACCGGGGAGCTGTTTTTT	CATSDSLGTDEGTGELFF
TRBV27	TRBJ2-7	few	TRBD1	TGTGCCAGCAGTATAGACAGGGGCACCTACGAGCAGTACTTC	CASSIDRGTYEQYF
TRBV18	TRBJ2-3	NA	NA	TGTGCCAGCTCACCAGGAGAAGCTGCAGATACGCAGTATTTT	CASSPGEAADTQYF
TRBV10-3	TRBJ1-1	NA	TRBD1	TGTGCCATCAGTGAGAAAAGGGACAGTAAGACTGAAGCTTTCTTT	CAISEKRDSKTEAFF
TRBV7-2	TRBJ1-2	NA	NA	TGTGCCAGCAGCCCAATGGGGGCAGGGGCAGGGTATGGCTACACCTTC	CASSPMGAGAGYGYTF
TRBV7-9	TRBJ2-1	NA	TRBD2	TGTGCCAGCAGCTCTAGCGGGTCCATTACCTACAATGAGCAGTTCTTC	CASSSSGSITYNEQFF
TRBV6-1	TRBJ1-2	NA	NA	TGTGCCAGCAGTGAAGCCAACGACAGAAATGGCTACACCTTC	CASSEANDRNGYTF
TRBV18	TRBJ2-3	NA	TRBD2	TGTGCCAGCTCAAGGCTAGCGGGTGATACGCAGTATTTT	CASSRLAGDTQYF
TRBV7-8	TRBJ2-1	NA	TRBD2	TGTGCCAGCAGCCCGACTAGCGGGAGTGTAAGTGAGCAGTTCTTC	CASSPTSGSVSEQFF
TRBV5-5	TRBJ2-5	NA	NA	TGTGCCAGCAGCAACAGGGCATGGGAGACCCAGTACTTC	CASSNRAWETQYF
TRBV19	TRBJ1-6	NA	NA	TGTGCCAGTAGTATGCGAGAAAGCCGGTATAATTCACCCCTCCACTTT	CASSMRESRYNSPLHF
TRBV6-5	TRBJ1-3	NA	NA	TGTGCCAGCAGCGGCGGGGTAGGGGGAAACACCATATATTTT	CASSGGVGGNTIYF
TRBV12-3/TRBV12-4	TRBJ2-7	NA	TRBD2	TGTGCCAGCGGGCGGGAGCGCTCCTACGAGCAGTACTTC	CASGRERSYEQYF